The 31 T cell receptor beta chains presented below share a single source sample, sequenced in a study of blood T cell repertoires in COVID-19. Some clones are missing from TCRdb's copy, which holds only in-frame ones; the method was immunoSEQ multiplex PCR. The sample has fewer than 150,000 clones, about four fifths seen once; the top ten hold 18%. Sequencing was performed on PBMCs or T cells enriched from blood (not recorded which). The receptors originated from a man younger than 45 who had recovered from COVID-19.

The CDR3 DNA is TGTGCCTGGAGTACTAGTCTAACCCGAGGCTACACCTTC. Amino acid sequence: CAWSTSLTRGYTF. The chain has TRBV30 and TRBJ1-2; D remains ambiguous. The germline V gene encodes CDR1 GTSNPN and CDR2 SVGIG (reference sequence). This CDR3 spans 13 amino acids. Trimming stripped 2 bases from V and 8 bases from J, with 15 bases between.

The chain uses TRBV30 and TRBJ1-5; a possible D gene is TRBD1 (6 bases). The germline V gene has CDR1 GTSNPN and CDR2 SVGIG (reference sequence). V lost 5 bases and J 4 bases, leaving 15 bases between the germline ends. The CDR3 loop spans 14 amino acids. CDR3 in DNA: TGTGCCTGGGGCGTAGGGGGATCGAATCAGCCCCAGCATTTT. It specifies CAWGVGGSNQPQHF.

This clone was counted a single time. The rearrangement links TRBV7-6 to TRBJ2-7; 11 bases are a match to TRBD2. With 5 bases clipped from V and 1 base from J, the junction kept 4 bases outside the gene matches. The CDR3 spans 15 residues. Germline lookup yields CDR1 SGHVS and CDR2 FNYEAQ. CDR3 nucleotides: TGTGCCAGCAGCCCCTGGACTAGCGGGTCCTACGAGCAGTACTTC. As protein: CASSPWTSGSYEQYF.

This sequence joins TRBV20-1 and TRBJ2-3; D unresolved. CDR1 is DFQATT and CDR2 is SNEGSKA in the germline V gene (reference sequence). V was cut by 0 bases and J by 6 bases, with 4 bases left in between. The CDR3 extends over 11 amino acids. The CDR3 sequence is CSARDRDTQYF. In DNA, the CDR3 is TGCAGTGCTAGAGACCGGGATACGCAGTATTTT.

The CDR3 loop reads CASSLRDRVPDTQYF. The CDR3 region has the DNA TGTGCCAGCAGTTTGCGAGACAGGGTACCCGATACGCAGTATTTT. The gene calls are TRBV27 and TRBJ2-3, with 7 bases fitting TRBD1. The CDR3 has 15 residues. Germline values: CDR1 MNHEY, CDR2 SMNVEV (reference sequence). J was trimmed by 6 bases and V by 3 bases; bases with no gene match: 9.

The chain combines TRBV21-1 with TRBJ2-3; the table's D call, TRBD1, has no DNA check behind it. TRBV21-1 is labeled a pseudogene. The CDR3 is 22 amino acids. This chain's CDR3 is CASSKALSSGQGARFITDTQYF. In DNA, the CDR3 is TGTGCCAGCAGCAAAGCGCTTTCTTCGGGACAGGGGGCAAGATTCATCACAGATACGCAGTATTTT.

The chain carries TRBV7-2 and TRBJ2-3; D is possibly TRBD1 (6 bases). The CDR3 runs to 16 residues. Trimming pared 1 base from V and 3 bases from J, leaving 14 bases between. Per the germline V gene, CDR1 is SGHTA and CDR2 is FQGNSA. CDR3 amino acids: CASSLVLGASTDTQYF. The DNA for the CDR3 is TGTGCCAGCAGCTTAGTATTGGGGGCATCGACAGATACGCAGTATTTT.

The rearrangement joins TRBV2 to TRBJ1-5; possibly TRBD1 for D (5 bases). V shed 4 bases and J shed 5 bases, with 12 bases lying between them. The CDR3 covers 14 residues. The germline V gene has CDR1 SNHLY and CDR2 FYNNEI. CDR3 sequence: CASSGWGVDQPQHF. CDR3 sequence (DNA): TGTGCCAGCAGTGGGTGGGGGGTAGATCAGCCCCAGCATTTT.

The V and J genes are TRBV5-4 and TRBJ2-5; TRBD2 might be the D (6 bases). V was clipped by 3 bases and J by 5 bases, with 14 bases between them. This CDR3 region has 14 residues. Per germline, CDR1 SGHNT and CDR2 YYREEE (reference sequence). The CDR3 sequence: CASSYGSLVETQYF. CDR3 sequence (DNA): TGTGCCAGCAGCTACGGGAGTCTCGTGGAGACCCAGTACTTC.

In nucleotides, the CDR3 is TGTGCCAGCAGTGAGAGGGCCGGCGGTGAAGCTTTCTTT. As protein: CASSERAGGEAFF. The chain joins TRBV6-1 to TRBJ1-1; D is unclear. Germline values: CDR1 MNHNS, CDR2 SASEGT. The CDR3 is 13 amino acids. V gave up 3 bases and J gave up 7 bases, with 12 bases separating them.

The chain joins TRBV11-2 to TRBJ1-5, with unresolved D. This CDR3 region has 15 residues. Germline values: CDR1 SGHAT, CDR2 FQNNGV. V lost 0 bases, J lost 2 bases, and 8 bases lay in between. The CDR3 spells CASSLDGEGNQPQHF. In nucleotides, the CDR3 is TGTGCCAGCAGCTTAGACGGGGAAGGCAATCAGCCCCAGCATTTT.

The V call is TRBV5-4, the J call TRBJ2-1, with 8 bases lining up with TRBD1. Germline V gives CDR1 SGHNT, CDR2 YYREEE (reference sequence). Trimming at V came to 2 bases and at J to 6 bases, leaving 10 bases not matched to a gene. The CDR3 loop spans 16 amino acids. The CDR3 loop is CASSFWTGPSSNEQFF. As DNA, the CDR3 is TGTGCCAGCAGCTTCTGGACAGGGCCGAGTTCCAATGAGCAGTTCTTC. The whole variable domain, remainder taken from reference TRBV5-4 and TRBJ2-1, is ETGVTQSPTHLIKTRGQQVTLRCSSQSGHNTVSWYQQALGQGPQFIFQYYREEENGRGNFPPRFSGLQFPNYSSELNVNALELDDSALYLCASSFWTGPSSNEQFFGPGTRLTVL.

This chain uses TRBV19 with TRBJ1-2, with D uncertain. The germline V gene encodes CDR1 LNHDA and CDR2 SQIVND (reference sequence). This CDR3 contains 14 residues. Trimming left V 7 bases short and J 2 bases short, with 14 bases between. Written as DNA, the CDR3 is TGTGCCAGTAATAAGTTATTGGGCAACTATGGCTACACCTTC. Residues: CASNKLLGNYGYTF.

A few counts support this clone. The chain has TRBV6-4 and TRBJ2-3; 12 bases match TRBD2. The CDR3 loop spans 15 amino acids. Losses at the gene ends were 3 bases for V and 5 bases for J; bases not matched to a gene: 3. Per germline, CDR1 MRHNA and CDR2 SNTAGT. CDR3 sequence reads: CASSESGLAGDTQYF. The CDR3 DNA is TGTGCCAGCAGTGAATCGGGACTAGCGGGAGATACGCAGTATTTT.

The chain employs TRBV9 and TRBJ1-4, with 10 bases identical to TRBD1. The CDR3 is 15 amino acids. J lost 3 bases, V lost 4 bases, and 3 bases had no gene match. In germline, CDR1 is SGDLS, CDR2 YYNGEE. The CDR3 DNA sequence: TGTGCCAGCAGCTCGGGGACAGGGGCTAATGAAAAACTGTTTTTT. Protein sequence: CASSSGTGANEKLFF.

This chain links TRBV9 with TRBJ2-1; D might be TRBD2 (6 bases). The V and J ends lost 1 base and 8 bases respectively, with 10 bases between them. Germline CDR1 and CDR2: SGDLS and YYNGEE. There are 13 residues in the CDR3. The CDR3 region is CASSVSTSYEQFF. CDR3 in DNA: TGTGCCAGCAGCGTATCTACTAGCTATGAGCAGTTCTTC.

The gene calls are TRBV5-8 and TRBJ1-1; D is undetermined. V was trimmed by 2 bases and J by 1 base, leaving 3 bases between them. The germline CDR1 and CDR2 sequences are SGHTS and YDEGEE. The CDR3 consists of 12 residues. The CDR3 coding sequence is TGTGCCAGCAGCTTCCAGAACACTGAAGCTTTCTTT. Protein sequence: CASSFQNTEAFF.

The chain uses TRBV7-2 and TRBJ1-5; 10 bases align to TRBD1. The J segment lost 5 bases and the V segment lost 5 bases, leaving 6 bases of the junction unmatched. This CDR3 comprises 15 residues. In germline, CDR1 is SGHTA, CDR2 FQGNSA. The CDR3 protein is CASSGDRGWDQPQHF. As DNA, the CDR3 is TGTGCCAGCAGCGGGGACAGGGGTTGGGATCAGCCCCAGCATTTT.

This chain connects TRBV6-6 to TRBJ2-1, with 9 bases lining up with TRBD1. V lost 4 bases, J lost 5 bases, and 6 bases stayed unmatched. Looked up from germline, CDR1 is MNHNY and CDR2 is SVGAGI (reference sequence). There are 15 residues in the CDR3. CDR3 loop: CASSSGQGSNNEQFF. CDR3 nucleotides: TGTGCCAGCAGTTCCGGACAGGGGTCCAACAATGAGCAGTTCTTC.

The gene calls are TRBV12-5 and TRBJ2-7; possibly TRBD2 for D (5 bases). Germline V gives CDR1 LGHNT, CDR2 FRNRAP. This CDR3 comprises 14 residues. V lost 6 bases and J lost 0, with 12 bases in between. The CDR3, as DNA: TGTGCTAGTGGGCACGGACTTACCTCCTACGAGCAGTACTTC. Its translation: CASGHGLTSYEQYF.

The V call is TRBV14, the J call TRBJ1-6, with 9 bases that match TRBD1. Germline V gives CDR1 SGHDN, CDR2 FVKESK. The CDR3 length is 16 residues. The J segment lost 7 bases and the V segment lost 2 bases, leaving 6 bases of the junction unmatched. Written as DNA, the CDR3 is TGTGCCAGCAGCCAAATGACCGGGACAGGGAATTCACCCCTCCACTTT. This translates into CASSQMTGTGNSPLHF.

The chain uses TRBV5-1 and TRBJ2-2; possible D gene TRBD2, 6 bases. Germline V CDR1 and CDR2: SGHRS, YFSETQ. Trimming stripped 0 bases from V and 3 bases from J, with 15 bases between. The CDR3 is 17 amino acids. Here the CDR3 DNA reads TGCGCCAGCAGCTTGGTGTCCGGGAGCCTGGACACCGGGGAGCTGTTTTTT. Translated: CASSLVSGSLDTGELFF. Full variable domain (outside the CDR3, taken from reference TRBV5-1 and TRBJ2-2): KAGVTQTPRYLIKTRGQQVTLSCSPISGHRSVSWYQQTPGQGLQFLFEYFSETQRNKGNFPGRFSGRQFSNSRSEMNVSTLELGDSALYLCASSLVSGSLDTGELFFGEGSRLTVL.

The chain carries TRBV11-1 and TRBJ2-2; a possible D gene is TRBD1 (5 bases). In germline, CDR1 is SGHAT, CDR2 FQDESV (reference sequence). Trimming removed 9 bases from V and 2 bases from J, with 13 bases in between. The CDR3 has 14 residues. The CDR3 sequence: CASTKDRNTGELFF. The CDR3 DNA reads TGTGCCAGTACCAAAGACAGAAACACCGGGGAGCTGTTTTTT.

The chain has TRBV19 and TRBJ2-2; 10 bases align to TRBD1. Germline lookup yields CDR1 LNHDA and CDR2 SQIVND (reference sequence). The CDR3 loop spans 15 amino acids. V lost 5 bases, J lost 5 bases, and 5 bases stayed unmatched. The CDR3 DNA reads TGTGCCAGTAGTCCTCGGACAGGGGGTACCGGGGAGCTGTTTTTT. Its translation is CASSPRTGGTGELFF.

The gene calls are TRBV27 and TRBJ1-6; D perhaps matches TRBD1 (5 bases). Germline values: CDR1 MNHEY, CDR2 SMNVEV (reference sequence). The CDR3 loop spans 12 amino acids. V was shortened by 3 bases and J by 10 bases, with 7 bases between the two germline ends. DNA for the CDR3: TGTGCCAGCAGTTTTCAGGGCTCACCCCTCCACTTT. Encoded protein: CASSFQGSPLHF.

V usage is TRBV13 and J usage is TRBJ2-7; TRBD2 might be the D (5 bases). The ends were cut back, 5 bases at V and 5 bases at J, with 13 bases in the middle. From germline, CDR1 is PRHDT and CDR2 FYEKMQ (reference sequence). The CDR3 has 13 residues. The CDR3 region is CASSPLTSHEQYF. The CDR3 region has the DNA TGTGCCAGCAGCCCCCTCACTAGTCACGAGCAGTACTTC.

A word on this clone: This sample also contains other DNA sequences that code for the same CDR3. The chain is built from TRBV3-1 (or the pseudogene TRBV3-2) and TRBJ1-5, with 7 bases aligning to TRBD1. CDR3 length: 15 residues. The germline V gene has CDR1 LGHDT and CDR2 YNNKEL (reference sequence). The junction had 2 bases not matched to a gene; V was cut back by 2 bases and J by 1 base. CDR3 region: CASSQTGVSNQPQHF. DNA of the CDR3: TGTGCCAGCAGCCAAACAGGGGTCAGCAATCAGCCCCAGCATTTT.

The rearrangement joins TRBV4-1 to TRBJ1-1, with a possible D match to TRBD1 (5 bases). Germline V gene sequence: CDR1 MGHRA, CDR2 YSYEKL. CDR3 size: 15 residues. The ends were cut back, 3 bases at V and 6 bases at J, with 17 bases in the middle. The CDR3 sequence: CASSHPGHQRPEAFF. For the CDR3, the DNA is TGCGCCAGCAGCCATCCCGGACACCAGAGGCCTGAAGCTTTCTTT.

The chain combines TRBV20-1 with TRBJ2-3; the match to TRBD2 covers 10 bases. From germline, CDR1 is DFQATT and CDR2 SNEGSKA (reference sequence). The CDR3 runs 17 residues. The J segment lost 0 bases and the V segment lost 3 bases, leaving 9 bases of the junction unmatched. The CDR3 sequence is CSASSTWTSGSTDTQYF. Here the CDR3 DNA reads TGCAGTGCTAGTTCTACCTGGACTAGCGGCAGCACAGATACGCAGTATTTT.

J is TRBJ2-2 and V is TRBV10-3; D call uncertain. The CDR3 has 15 amino acids. Trimming pared 0 bases from V and 1 base from J, leaving 6 bases between. Germline V lookup: CDR1 ENHRY, CDR2 SYGVKD. The CDR3 sequence: CAISESRGNTGELFF. CDR3 nucleotides: TGTGCCATCAGTGAGTCGAGAGGGAACACCGGGGAGCTGTTTTTT.

This sequence joins TRBV12-5 and TRBJ1-6; TRBD1 matches at 7 bases. J was trimmed by 8 bases and V by 5 bases; bases with no gene match: 12. From germline, CDR1 is LGHNT and CDR2 FRNRAP. The CDR3 extends over 16 amino acids. The CDR3 DNA sequence: TGTGCTAGTGGTCTCTACCGACAGGGTATTTATTCACCCCTCCACTTT. This encodes CASGLYRQGIYSPLHF.